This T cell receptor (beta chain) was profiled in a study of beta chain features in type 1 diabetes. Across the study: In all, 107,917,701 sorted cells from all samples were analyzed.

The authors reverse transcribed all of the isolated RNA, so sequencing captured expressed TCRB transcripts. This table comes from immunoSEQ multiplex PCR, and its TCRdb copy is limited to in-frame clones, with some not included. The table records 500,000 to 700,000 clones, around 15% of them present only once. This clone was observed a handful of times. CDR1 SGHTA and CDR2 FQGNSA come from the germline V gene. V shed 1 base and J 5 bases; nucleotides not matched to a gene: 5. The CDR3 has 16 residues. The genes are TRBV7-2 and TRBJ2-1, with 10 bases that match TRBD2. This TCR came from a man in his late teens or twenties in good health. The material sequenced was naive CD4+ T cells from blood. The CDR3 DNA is TGTGCCAGCAGCTTAGTAAGCGGGAGGGCCCACAATGAGCAGTTCTTC. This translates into CASSLVSGRAHNEQFF.